This T cell receptor (beta chain) was profiled in a study of molecular identifiers for immune sequencing clone quantification. Trimming took off 0 bases at V and 5 bases at J, with 8 bases between the two ends. Germline V CDR1 and CDR2: GTSNPN, SVGIG (reference sequence). This CDR3 has 12 amino acids. Bulk TCR library preparation followed previously described methods with listed TCR primers. Via MiXCR, TCRdb re-called the PCR reads, giving one row per CDR3 protein. This table holds about half a million distinct CDR3 sequences, over 20% found once. The sequenced sample consisted of naive CD8+ T cells from blood, with Jurkat cell RNA spiked in. Subset meaning: FACS-sorted CD8+CD4-CCR7+CD45RA+ naive T cells. The sequence derives from a human donor in good health. Some libraries in this study had Jurkat cell RNA spiked in. The chain carries TRBV30 and TRBJ2-7; no reliable D call. CDR3 in DNA: TGTGCCTGGAGTGTATGGGGTGACGAGCAGTACTTC. It is translated as CAWSVWGDEQYF.